The 22 T cell receptor beta chains below all came from one sample that was sequenced in a study of blood T cell repertoires in COVID-19. Generated by immunoSEQ multiplex PCR, the TCRdb table keeps only in-frame clones and is missing some. The sample holds under 150,000 clones; 60% to 85% are singletons and the top ten take approximately 8.6%. Sequenced: peripheral blood. The receptors originated from a man aged 50 to 60 with active or convalescent COVID-19.

The chain has TRBV6-4 and TRBJ2-1; tentative D call: TRBD1 (5 bases). This CDR3 comprises 15 residues. Germline CDR1 and CDR2: MRHNA and SNTAGT. V lost 6 bases, J lost 0 bases, and 12 bases lay in between. CDR3 region: CASSDSSSSYNEQFF. In DNA, the CDR3 is TGTGCCAGCAGCGACAGTAGTTCCTCCTACAATGAGCAGTTCTTC.

This chain joins TRBV11-2 and TRBJ2-5; 8 nucleotides line up with TRBD2. After removal of 3 bases from V and 4 bases from J, the junction contained 13 bases not matched to a gene. In germline, CDR1 is SGHAT, CDR2 FQNNGV. The CDR3 loop spans 17 amino acids. Here the CDR3 reads CASSLVAPPGGGETQYF. CDR3 coding DNA: TGTGCCAGCAGCTTGGTAGCCCCTCCGGGGGGGGGAGAGACCCAGTACTTC.

This sequence joins TRBV28 and TRBJ1-1; D gene unclear. Per germline, CDR1 MDHEN and CDR2 SYDVKM. With 6 bases removed from V and 6 bases from J, the gap between germline ends came to 17 bases. This CDR3 spans 14 amino acids. CDR3 bases: TGTGCCAGCAGAAGGACTGCCGCGAGGGCTGAAGCTTTCTTT. It translates to CASRRTAARAEAFF.

This chain connects TRBV27 to TRBJ2-3, with 13 bases fitting TRBD2. The ends lost 6 bases at V and 9 bases at J; junction bases unmatched: 9. Germline V gene sequence: CDR1 MNHEY, CDR2 SMNVEV (reference sequence). CDR3 size: 15 residues. CDR3 nucleotides: TGTGCCAGCAGGGAAGGACTAGCGGGAGCTATCACGCAGTATTTT. Translated, it gives CASREGLAGAITQYF.

The chain uses TRBV19 and TRBJ1-2, with TRBD1 as a possible D gene (5 bases). Germline CDR1 is LNHDA and CDR2 is SQIVND (reference sequence). V lost 7 bases and J lost 4, with 16 bases in between. The CDR3 loop spans 14 amino acids. For the CDR3, the DNA is TGTGCCAGTACCGCGGGGCACAGTTCCTATGGCTACACCTTC. This codes for CASTAGHSSYGYTF.

This clone was seen once. The V and J genes are TRBV7-3 and TRBJ2-1; 9 positions match TRBD2. The J segment lost 5 bases and the V segment lost 3 bases, leaving 5 bases of the junction unmatched. The CDR3 is made up of 15 amino acids. The germline CDR1 and CDR2 sequences are SGHTA and FQGTGA. CDR3 in amino acids: CASSFGLAINNEQFF. CDR3 bases: TGTGCCAGCAGCTTCGGACTAGCGATAAACAATGAGCAGTTCTTC.

This sequence joins TRBV19 and TRBJ1-5; possibly TRBD1 for D (5 bases). Germline loops: CDR1 LNHDA, CDR2 SQIVND (reference sequence). Trimming shortened V by 5 bases and J by 1 base, and 12 bases separated the two germline ends. There are 15 residues in the CDR3. Here the CDR3 reads CASSPRQFSNQPQHF. In nucleotides, the CDR3 is TGTGCCAGTAGTCCTAGACAGTTCAGCAATCAGCCCCAGCATTTT.

V is TRBV15 and J is TRBJ1-2; D not resolved. Germline values: CDR1 LNHNV, CDR2 YYDKDF (reference sequence). The CDR3 runs to 13 residues. Trimming pared 0 bases from V and 11 bases from J, leaving 13 bases between. As DNA, the CDR3 is TGTGCCACCAGCAGAGATGCTGCGGGGAAGTACACCTTC. Encoded protein: CATSRDAAGKYTF. Full variable domain (outside the CDR3, taken from reference TRBV15 and TRBJ1-2): DAMVIQNPRYQVTQFGKPVTLSCSQTLNHNVMYWYQQKSSQAPKLLFHYYDKDFNNEADTPDNFQSRRPNTSFCFLDIRSPGLGDTAMYLCATSRDAAGKYTFGSGTRLTVV.

The genes are TRBV19 and TRBJ2-1; TRBD1 might be the D (5 bases). The CDR3 totals 14 residues. In germline, CDR1 is LNHDA, CDR2 SQIVND (reference sequence). Trimming removed 3 bases from V and 2 bases from J, with 8 bases in between. CDR3 protein: CASSIVGAYNEQFF. The DNA for the CDR3 is TGTGCCAGTAGTATTGTAGGGGCCTACAATGAGCAGTTCTTC. The whole variable domain, remainder taken from reference TRBV19 and TRBJ2-1, is DGGITQSPKYLFRKEGQNVTLSCEQNLNHDAMYWYRQDPGQGLRLIYYSQIVNDFQKGDIAEGYSVSREKKESFPLTVTSAQKNPTAFYLCASSIVGAYNEQFFGPGTRLTVL.

The chain uses TRBV7-2 and TRBJ1-3; D uncertain. Germline loops: CDR1 SGHTA, CDR2 FQGNSA. V lost 5 bases to trimming and J lost 8 bases, with 10 bases between them. This CDR3 has 12 amino acids. The CDR3 here is CASSLEPHTIYF. In nucleotides, the CDR3 is TGTGCCAGCAGCCTCGAGCCCCACACCATATATTTT.

The chain combines TRBV7-3 with TRBJ2-1, with D unclear. The V gene lost 3 bases and the J gene lost 7 bases, with 4 bases spanning the gap. CDR1 is SGHTA and CDR2 is FQGTGA in the germline V gene. The CDR3 is made up of 11 amino acids. This CDR3 is CASSLTNEQFF. The CDR3 DNA follows: TGTGCCAGCAGCTTGACTAATGAGCAGTTCTTC. The full variable domain, completed using reference TRBV7-3 and TRBJ2-1, is GAGVSQTPSNKVTEKGKYVELRCDPISGHTALYWYRQSLGQGPEFLIYFQGTGAADDSGLPNDRFFAVRPEGSVSTLKIQRTERGDSAVYLCASSLTNEQFFGPGTRLTVL.

This sequence joins TRBV19 and TRBJ2-7; maybe TRBD2 (6 bases). Germline V gene data show CDR1 as LNHDA and CDR2 as SQIVND (reference sequence). The V end lost 1 base, the J end lost 1 base, and 8 bases lay between the germline ends. The CDR3 loop spans 14 amino acids. CDR3 residues: CASSIVSGSYEQYF. The CDR3 nucleotides read TGTGCCAGTAGTATAGTGAGCGGGTCCTACGAGCAGTACTTC.

V and J are TRBV28 and TRBJ1-6, with D possibly TRBD1 on 6 matching bases. V was trimmed by 3 bases and J by 7 bases, leaving 10 bases between them. Germline CDR1 and CDR2: MDHEN and SYDVKM. CDR3 length: 14 amino acids. The CDR3 spells CASSLGARNSPLHF. The CDR3 bases are TGTGCCAGCAGTTTGGGGGCACGAAATTCACCCCTCCACTTT.

The CDR3 nucleotides read TGTGCCAGCAGCCCCCTCCGTTCAGATTACTATGGCTACACCTTC. Translation gives CASSPLRSDYYGYTF. The chain employs TRBV9 and TRBJ1-2; D unresolved. The CDR3 is 15 amino acids. Trimming shortened V by 4 bases and J by 3 bases, and 16 bases separated the two germline ends. From germline, CDR1 is SGDLS and CDR2 YYNGEE.

V gene TRBV5-6 combines with J gene TRBJ2-6; D unclear. Germline assignment: CDR1 SGHDT and CDR2 YYEEEE. V dropped 6 bases and J dropped 0 bases, with 13 bases sitting between them. There are 16 residues in the CDR3. CDR3: CASTSRTSSGANVLTF. DNA of the CDR3: TGTGCCAGCACCTCCCGTACGAGCTCTGGGGCCAACGTCCTGACTTTC.

This chain links TRBV29-1 with TRBJ2-7; no clear D gene. CDR1 and CDR2 from the germline V gene are SQVTM and ANQGSEA. This CDR3 is built from 13 residues. Trimming took off 0 bases at V and 4 bases at J, with 10 bases between the two ends. Here the CDR3 DNA reads TGCAGCGTTGAAGATGAAGACATTTACGAGCAGTACTTC. This gives the protein CSVEDEDIYEQYF.

The gene calls are TRBV27 and TRBJ2-7; D might be TRBD2 (6 bases). With 7 bases removed from V and 0 bases from J, the gap between germline ends came to 16 bases. Looked up from germline, CDR1 is MNHEY and CDR2 is SMNVEV (reference sequence). This CDR3 is built from 15 residues. The CDR3 region is CASTQDPTSSYEQYF. As DNA, the CDR3 is TGTGCCAGCACCCAGGACCCGACTAGCTCCTACGAGCAGTACTTC.

This clone was picked up a small number of times. The V call is TRBV10-1, the J call TRBJ2-3; no clear D gene. This CDR3 is 17 amino acids long. The germline CDR1 and CDR2 sequences are WNHNN and SYGVQD (reference sequence). Between the trimmed V and J ends, which lost 2 bases and 0 bases, there was a span of 15 bases. CDR3 region: CASSESGVISSTDTQYF. CDR3 nucleotides: TGCGCCAGCAGTGAGAGTGGAGTGATCTCTAGCACAGATACGCAGTATTTT.

This clone has a handful of counts. The V call is TRBV6-5, the J call TRBJ2-2, with D perhaps matching TRBD2 (5 bases). The CDR3 is 15 residues long. Trimming removed 0 bases from V and 9 bases from J, with 14 bases in between. Germline V gene lookup returns CDR1 MNHEY and CDR2 SVGAGI. The CDR3 region is CASSYSTLGNRELFF. CDR3 DNA: TGTGCCAGCAGTTACTCGACACTAGGCAACCGGGAGCTGTTTTTT.

This clone was seen a few times. The V gene is TRBV27, the J gene TRBJ1-2, with 7 bases fitting TRBD1. Per the germline V gene, CDR1 is MNHEY and CDR2 is SMNVEV (reference sequence). The length of the CDR3 is 15 residues. V dropped 4 bases and J dropped 1; count of bases not matched to a gene: 6. CDR3: CASSSPGQDNYGYTF. The CDR3 DNA reads TGTGCCAGCAGTTCCCCTGGACAGGATAACTATGGCTACACCTTC.

V and J are TRBV7-8 and TRBJ2-5; 8 bases are a match to TRBD1. CDR3 size: 15 residues. J lost 2 bases, V lost 3 bases, and 5 bases had no gene match. Germline V gives CDR1 SGHVS, CDR2 FQNEAQ. CDR3 amino acids: CASSLRTGKQETQYF. DNA of the CDR3: TGTGCCAGCAGCTTGAGGACAGGGAAACAAGAGACCCAGTACTTC.

The rearrangement links TRBV14 to TRBJ1-3; D gene uncertain. The CDR3 totals 14 residues. Deletions cut 4 bases from V and 0 bases from J, with 7 bases between. CDR1 and CDR2 from the germline V gene are SGHDN and FVKESK. DNA of the CDR3: TGTGCCAGCAGCCGACAATACTCTGGAAACACCATATATTTT. It specifies CASSRQYSGNTIYF.